Presented here are 20 T cell receptor beta chains from one specimen sequenced in a study of OX40 agonist ivuxolimab in advanced cancers. Assay: immunoSEQ multiplex PCR; the TCRdb copy retains only in-frame clones and omits some. This sample carries 25,000 to 35,000 clones, 90% to 95% of them seen once, and the ten largest clones take roughly a tenth. The specimen was CD4+ or CD8+ T cells sorted from blood, collected in a trial of the OX40 agonist ivuxolimab. The receptors stem from an adult with an advanced solid tumor such as melanoma, head and neck, liver or kidney cancer.

The J gene is TRBJ2-7, the V gene TRBV9, with D possibly being TRBD1 (6 bases). The CDR3 loop spans 13 amino acids. Germline-derived CDR1 and CDR2 are SGDLS and YYNGEE. Trimming stripped 3 bases from V and 3 bases from J, with 10 bases between. This chain's CDR3 is CASSAPDSYEQYF. As DNA, the CDR3 is TGTGCCAGCAGCGCGCCGGACAGCTACGAGCAGTACTTC.

V and J are TRBV6-6 and TRBJ2-7, with D unresolved. The germline V and J ends were trimmed by 5 bases and 2 bases, with 7 bases remaining between them. The CDR3 extends over 12 amino acids. Germline V CDR1 and CDR2: MNHNY, SVGAGI (reference sequence). The CDR3 spells CASSLGAYEQYF. CDR3 DNA sequence: TGTGCCAGCAGTCTCGGAGCCTACGAGCAGTACTTC.

CDR3 protein: CASSLVENTGELFF. The CDR3 DNA sequence: TGTGCCAGCAGCTTAGTTGAGAACACCGGGGAGCTGTTTTTT. The chain uses TRBV7-9 and TRBJ2-2; D not resolved. The germline V gene encodes CDR1 SEHNR and CDR2 FQNEAQ (reference sequence). Trimming left V 1 base short and J 1 base short, with 4 bases between. The CDR3 is made up of 14 amino acids.

The chain joins TRBV5-8 to TRBJ2-6; D call uncertain. V lost 4 bases and J 4 bases, leaving 15 bases between the germline ends. CDR3 length: 16 residues. CDR1 and CDR2 from the germline V gene are SGHTS and YDEGEE. The CDR3 DNA is TGTGCCAGCAGCGTAGACATGACGGCAGGGGCCAACGTCCTGACTTTC. Amino acid sequence: CASSVDMTAGANVLTF.

V and J are TRBV4-1 and TRBJ1-1; tentatively, D is TRBD1 (5 bases). Germline-derived CDR1 and CDR2 are MGHRA and YSYEKL. Between the trimmed V and J ends, which lost 1 base and 5 bases, there was a span of 14 bases. This CDR3 contains 15 residues. CDR3: CASSQGGARNTEAFF. The CDR3 DNA follows: TGCGCCAGCAGCCAAGGTGGGGCACGGAATACTGAAGCTTTCTTT.

The rearrangement links TRBV7-9 to TRBJ1-2; tentatively, D is TRBD1 (5 bases). The CDR3 has 14 residues. Germline V gene data show CDR1 as SEHNR and CDR2 as FQNEAQ (reference sequence). V dropped 6 bases and J dropped 0 bases, with 11 bases sitting between them. This CDR3 is CASRRQNSNYGYTF. CDR3 nucleotide sequence: TGTGCCAGCAGGAGACAGAACTCTAACTATGGCTACACCTTC.

The CDR3, as DNA: TGTGCCACCATGTCGGGGGGAGGCGATGAGCAGTTCTTC. Its translation is CATMSGGGDEQFF. This rearrangement joins TRBV2 to TRBJ2-1; 7 bases fit TRBD2. V lost 10 bases to trimming and J lost 8 bases; unmatched junction nucleotides: 11. The CDR3 sequence is 13 residues long. The germline V gene encodes CDR1 SNHLY and CDR2 FYNNEI. Full variable domain (rest looked up from reference TRBV2 and TRBJ2-1): EPEVTQTPSHQVTQMGQEVILRCVPISNHLYFYWYRQILGQKVEFLVSFYNNEISEKSEIFDDQFSVERPDGSNFTLKIRSTKLEDSAMYFCATMSGGGDEQFFGPGTRLTVL.

V usage is TRBV7-9 and J usage is TRBJ2-1; 7 bases map to TRBD2. Looked up from germline, CDR1 is SEHNR and CDR2 is FQNEAQ (reference sequence). The CDR3 is 17 residues long. The J segment lost 8 bases and the V segment lost 1 base, leaving 14 bases of the junction unmatched. The CDR3 reads CASSLGSGLAALHEQFF. In nucleotides, the CDR3 is TGTGCCAGCAGCTTAGGATCGGGTCTAGCGGCCTTACATGAGCAGTTCTTC.

This chain links TRBV6-1 with TRBJ2-7, with no clear D. Germline CDR1 is MNHNS and CDR2 is SASEGT. This CDR3 is 12 amino acids long. Trimming shortened V by 3 bases and J by 5 bases, and 8 bases separated the two germline ends. CDR3 sequence: CASSEWVHEQYF. In DNA, the CDR3 is TGTGCCAGCAGTGAGTGGGTCCACGAGCAGTACTTC.

This clone came up once. This chain uses TRBV30 with TRBJ1-6; D possibly corresponds to TRBD1 (6 bases). This CDR3 has 13 amino acids. Trimming took 5 bases from V and 6 from J, leaving 11 bases between them. CDR1 and CDR2 (germline): GTSNPN, SVGIG (reference sequence). The DNA for the CDR3 is TGTGCCTGGGAGACAGGAGGTAATTCACCCCTCCACTTT. It specifies CAWETGGNSPLHF.

This sequence joins TRBV7-9 and TRBJ2-7, with D tentatively TRBD1 (6 bases). The CDR3 sequence is 14 residues long. Germline assignment: CDR1 SEHNR and CDR2 FQNEAQ (reference sequence). V lost 4 bases to trimming and J lost 3 bases, with 13 bases between them. In nucleotides, the CDR3 is TGTGCCAGCAGCTCTTGGACAGATCACTACGAGCAGTACTTC. Translated: CASSSWTDHYEQYF.

CDR3 sequence: CATRTAGNTIYF. The CDR3, as DNA: TGTGCCACCCGGACAGCTGGAAACACCATATATTTT. The V call is TRBV28, the J call TRBJ1-3; the D gene is possibly TRBD1 (6 bases). V was cut by 10 bases and J by 2 bases, with 9 bases left in between. Germline assignment: CDR1 MDHEN and CDR2 SYDVKM. CDR3 length equals 12 residues.

The rearrangement joins TRBV2 to TRBJ2-5; TRBD2 aligns across 13 bases. CDR3 size: 21 residues. Germline loops: CDR1 SNHLY, CDR2 FYNNEI. Unmatched junction bases numbered 20, after V lost 3 bases and J lost 4 bases. The CDR3 region has the DNA TGTGCCAGCAGTGAGAGTGGGGGAGCGGGGACTAGCGGGATCCTTGCAGAGACCCAGTACTTC. Amino acids: CASSESGGAGTSGILAETQYF.

V and J are TRBV6-6 and TRBJ2-7; no reliable D call. The CDR3 consists of 15 residues. Trimming took 1 base from V and 1 from J, leaving 11 bases between them. CDR1 and CDR2 (germline): MNHNY, SVGAGI (reference sequence). The CDR3: CASSYWELSSYEQYF. CDR3 sequence (DNA): TGTGCCAGCAGTTACTGGGAACTCTCATCCTACGAGCAGTACTTC.

The V call is TRBV30, the J call TRBJ2-3; D gene ambiguous. Germline assignment: CDR1 GTSNPN and CDR2 SVGIG (reference sequence). The CDR3 spans 12 residues. With 3 bases removed from V and 6 bases from J, the gap between germline ends came to 10 bases. The CDR3 region has the DNA TGTGCCTGGAGCGGTCCGTCGGATACGCAGTATTTT. It encodes CAWSGPSDTQYF.

The chain links TRBV11-1 to TRBJ2-7; D possibly corresponds to TRBD1 (6 bases). There are 13 residues in the CDR3. Germline CDR1 SGHAT, CDR2 FQDESV (reference sequence). Trimming stripped 1 base from V and 6 bases from J, with 10 bases between. The DNA of the CDR3 is TGTGCCAGCAGCTTAGTCTTCAGGGGCGAGCAGTACTTC. Translation: CASSLVFRGEQYF.

This chain links TRBV19 with TRBJ2-7; D gene uncertain. Germline V gives CDR1 LNHDA, CDR2 SQIVND (reference sequence). Trimming cost V 3 bases and J 4 bases, with 10 bases left between them. There are 13 residues in the CDR3. The DNA for the CDR3 is TGTGCCAGTAGTATGGGGTCCGGATACGAGCAGTACTTC. Translating it yields CASSMGSGYEQYF.

The chain is built from TRBV5-1 and TRBJ2-1, with 10 bases lining up with TRBD2. This CDR3 has 16 residues. V gave up 6 bases and J gave up 1 base; unmatched junction bases: 7. From germline, CDR1 is SGHRS and CDR2 YFSETQ. The CDR3 protein is CASKFRTSGSYNEQFF. CDR3 bases: TGCGCCAGCAAATTCCGGACTAGCGGTTCCTACAATGAGCAGTTCTTC.

This chain connects TRBV28 to TRBJ1-3, with D unresolved. V lost 5 bases and J lost 0, with 17 bases in between. The germline gives CDR1 MDHEN, CDR2 SYDVKM. This CDR3 has 17 amino acids. This CDR3 reads CASSLNVWSRSGNTIYF. The CDR3, as DNA: TGTGCCAGCAGTCTCAACGTATGGAGCCGCTCTGGAAACACCATATATTTT.

The V call is TRBV7-6, the J call TRBJ2-6; D unresolved. This CDR3 is built from 18 residues. V lost 1 base to trimming and J lost 2 bases, with 15 bases between them. In germline, CDR1 is SGHVS, CDR2 FNYEAQ. CDR3 bases: TGTGCCAGCAGCTTAGAGTGGGGTACCAAAGCTGGGGCCAACGTCCTGACTTTC. This encodes CASSLEWGTKAGANVLTF.